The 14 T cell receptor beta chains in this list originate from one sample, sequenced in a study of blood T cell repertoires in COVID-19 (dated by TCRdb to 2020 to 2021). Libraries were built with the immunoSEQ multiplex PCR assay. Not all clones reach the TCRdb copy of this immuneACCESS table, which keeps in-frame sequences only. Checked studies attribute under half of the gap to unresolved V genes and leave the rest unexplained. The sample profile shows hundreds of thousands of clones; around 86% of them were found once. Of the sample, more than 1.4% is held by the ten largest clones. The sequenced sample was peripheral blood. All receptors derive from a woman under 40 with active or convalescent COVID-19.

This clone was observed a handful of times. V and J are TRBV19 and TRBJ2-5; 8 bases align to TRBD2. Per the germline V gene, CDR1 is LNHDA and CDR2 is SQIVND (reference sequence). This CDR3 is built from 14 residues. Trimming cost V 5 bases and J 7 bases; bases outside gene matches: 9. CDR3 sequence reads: CASSSTGTRGTQYF. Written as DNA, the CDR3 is TGTGCCAGTAGTTCAACCGGGACTAGGGGGACCCAGTACTTC.

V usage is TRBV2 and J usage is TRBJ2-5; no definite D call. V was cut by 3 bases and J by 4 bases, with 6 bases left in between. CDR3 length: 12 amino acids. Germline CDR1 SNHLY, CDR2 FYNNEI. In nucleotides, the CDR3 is TGTGCCAGCAGTGACAATTCAGAGACCCAGTACTTC. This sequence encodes CASSDNSETQYF.

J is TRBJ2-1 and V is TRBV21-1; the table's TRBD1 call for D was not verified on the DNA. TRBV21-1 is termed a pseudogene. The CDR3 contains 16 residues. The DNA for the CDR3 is TGTGCCAGCAGCGCCCCGGGACAGATATCAAACAATGAGCAGTTCTTC. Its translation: CASSAPGQISNNEQFF.

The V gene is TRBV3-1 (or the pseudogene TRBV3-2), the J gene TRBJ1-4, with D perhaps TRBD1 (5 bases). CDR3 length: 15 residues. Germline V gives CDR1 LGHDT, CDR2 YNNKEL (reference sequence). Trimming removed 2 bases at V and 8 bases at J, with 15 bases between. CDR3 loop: CASSQQAGVVEKLFF. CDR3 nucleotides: TGTGCCAGCAGCCAACAGGCGGGGGTGGTAGAAAAACTGTTTTTT.

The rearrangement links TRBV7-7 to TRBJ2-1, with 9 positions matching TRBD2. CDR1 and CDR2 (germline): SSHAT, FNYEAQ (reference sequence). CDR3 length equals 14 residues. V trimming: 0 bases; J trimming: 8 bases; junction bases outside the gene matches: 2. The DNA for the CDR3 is TGTGCCAGCAGCTTAGCTAGCGGGAGCTATGAGCAGTTCTTC. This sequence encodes CASSLASGSYEQFF.

CDR3 amino acids: CASSVHGANSPLHF. Written as DNA, the CDR3 is TGTGCCAGCAGCGTACATGGTGCGAATTCACCCCTCCACTTT. The rearrangement uses TRBV9 and TRBJ1-6; D call uncertain. This CDR3 has 14 residues. The V gene's germline CDR1 is SGDLS and CDR2 YYNGEE. Trimming took off 1 base at V and 7 bases at J, with 9 bases between the two ends.

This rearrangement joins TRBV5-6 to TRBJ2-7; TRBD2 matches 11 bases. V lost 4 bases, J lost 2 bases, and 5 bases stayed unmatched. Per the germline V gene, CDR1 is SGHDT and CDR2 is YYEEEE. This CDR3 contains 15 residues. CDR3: CASSPDSGRAYEQYF. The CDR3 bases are TGTGCCAGCAGCCCCGATAGCGGGAGGGCCTACGAGCAGTACTTC.

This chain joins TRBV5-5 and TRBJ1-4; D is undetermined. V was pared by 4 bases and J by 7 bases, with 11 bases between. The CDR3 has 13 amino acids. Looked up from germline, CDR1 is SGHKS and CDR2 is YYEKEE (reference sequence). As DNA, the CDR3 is TGTGCCAGCAGCATGCGGAGTACTGAAAAACTGTTTTTT. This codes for CASSMRSTEKLFF.

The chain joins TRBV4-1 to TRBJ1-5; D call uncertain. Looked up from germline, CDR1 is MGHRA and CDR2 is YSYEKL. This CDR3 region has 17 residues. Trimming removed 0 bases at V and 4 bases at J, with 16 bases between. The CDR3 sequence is CASSQEFQAGPNQPQHF. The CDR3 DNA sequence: TGCGCCAGCAGCCAAGAGTTTCAGGCAGGCCCTAATCAGCCCCAGCATTTT.

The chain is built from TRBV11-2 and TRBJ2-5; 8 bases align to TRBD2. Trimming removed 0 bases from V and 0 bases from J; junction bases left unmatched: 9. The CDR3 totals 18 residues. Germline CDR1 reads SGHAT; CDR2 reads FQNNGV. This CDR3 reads CASSLDRFSGAYQETQYF. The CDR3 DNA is TGTGCCAGCAGCTTAGATCGGTTTAGCGGGGCGTACCAAGAGACCCAGTACTTC.

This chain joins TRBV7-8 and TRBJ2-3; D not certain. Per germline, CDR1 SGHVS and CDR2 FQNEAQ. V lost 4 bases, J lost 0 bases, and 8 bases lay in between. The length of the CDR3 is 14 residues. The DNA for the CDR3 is TGTGCCAGCAGCTCCAGGCGAAGCACAGATACGCAGTATTTT. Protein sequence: CASSSRRSTDTQYF.

The CDR3 spells CASSLGQSGANVLTF. The CDR3 coding sequence is TGTGCCAGCAGTTTAGGGCAGTCTGGGGCCAACGTCCTGACTTTC. V gene TRBV27 combines with J gene TRBJ2-6; D gene unclear. The ends were cut back, 2 bases at V and 1 base at J, with 6 bases in the middle. The CDR3 has 15 amino acids. Germline values: CDR1 MNHEY, CDR2 SMNVEV (reference sequence).

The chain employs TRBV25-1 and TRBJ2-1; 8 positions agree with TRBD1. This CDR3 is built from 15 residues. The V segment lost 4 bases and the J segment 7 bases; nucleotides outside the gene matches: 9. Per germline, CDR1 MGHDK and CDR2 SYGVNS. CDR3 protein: CASSATGTGLNEQFF. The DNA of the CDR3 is TGTGCCAGCAGTGCGACCGGGACAGGCCTTAATGAGCAGTTCTTC.

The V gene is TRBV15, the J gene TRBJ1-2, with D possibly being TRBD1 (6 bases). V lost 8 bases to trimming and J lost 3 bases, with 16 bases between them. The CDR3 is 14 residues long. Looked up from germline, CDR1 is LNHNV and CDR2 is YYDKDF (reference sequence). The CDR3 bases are TGTGCCACCCGGTTCAGGGGAGATCACTATGGCTACACCTTC. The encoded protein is CATRFRGDHYGYTF.